This T cell receptor beta chain was identified during a study of T cells in Graves' hyperthyroidism and ophthalmopathy. Active moderate-to-severe ophthalmopathy, Clinical Activity Score at least 3, NOSPECS at least 4, under 3 months' duration. Notes on the study in general: Researchers report that a 13 V-J model separated ophthalmopathy from stable hyperthyroidism. Peripheral blood also featured most of the thyroid clonotypes expanded above 0.001.

Researchers took RNA transcripts and amplified the TCR beta CDR3 regions from them. Using the HTBI primer set, a first-round RT-PCR was run on the TCR CDR3. One entry per CDR3 protein results from TCRdb running MiXCR on the multiplex PCR reads. The profile shows 200,000 to 250,000 distinct CDR3 sequences, 15% to 20% of them singletons. V dropped 7 bases and J dropped 8 bases, with 12 bases sitting between them. The CDR3 contains 12 residues. Germline-derived CDR1 and CDR2 are MDHEN and SYDVKM. This clonotype was seen repeatedly, ten times or more. The antigen remains unidentified. The sequence was obtained from a woman younger than 35 with Graves' ophthalmopathy. This chain connects TRBV28 to TRBJ2-4; D might be TRBD1 (6 bases). Material: blood. CDR3 loop: CASNRDTDIQYF. For the CDR3, the DNA is TGTGCCAGCAACCGGGACACTGACATTCAGTACTTC.